A selection of T cell receptor beta chains follows, all from one sample in a study of cytomegalovirus exposure and HLA in healthy donors. The assay was immunoSEQ multiplex PCR, and TCRdb's table has in-frame clones only and misses some. Here the sample spans around 67,000 clones, approximately 80% being singletons. Sequenced: PBMCs. All receptors come from a man between 18 and 29 years old in good health and CMV-seropositive. Each CDR3 is given with its conserved first and last residue. Each record gives: V gene, J gene, CDR3 protein.

>TRBV6-4|TRBJ2-3
CASSGTGGADTQYF
>TRBV30|TRBJ2-7
CAWSQPGKDYEQYF
>TRBV30|TRBJ2-1
CAWSGLAGGYEQFF
>TRBV11-2|TRBJ2-1
CASSYPGLATEQFF
>TRBV6-1|TRBJ1-6
CASNRDRGQALHF
>TRBV6-5|TRBJ1-4
CASSETGRFEKLFF
>TRBV11-2|TRBJ2-7
CASSSGDVYEQYF
>TRBV5-4|TRBJ2-1
CASAGGDNEQFF
>TRBV1|TRBJ2-5
CTSSQDEIRVRETQYF
>TRBV4-1|TRBJ2-1
CASSQGPSYNEQFF
>TRBV7-9|TRBJ1-1
CASSLGQGETEAFF
>TRBV11-3|TRBJ1-3
CASSAQGTGNTIYF
>TRBV2|TRBJ1-1
CASSVDGGNTEAFF
>TRBV28|TRBJ1-5
CASSTGQPQHF
>TRBV5-4|TRBJ2-1
CASSYPGQYNEQFF
>TRBV30|TRBJ2-4
CAWSVSGGWDIQYF
>TRBV4-1|TRBJ1-1
CASSHSGTVEAFF
>TRBV30|TRBJ2-3
CAWSAITDTQYF
>TRBV5-4|TRBJ2-7
CASSLPSGGTPYHEQYF
>TRBV25-1|TRBJ2-1
CASSEVAGAYNEQFF
>TRBV5-4|TRBJ2-5
CASSYGRSGLAGAEGETQYF
>TRBV30|TRBJ2-6
CAWRRGTAGSGANVLTF
>TRBV29-1|TRBJ2-3
CSVAGERNTDTQYF
>TRBV30|TRBJ1-1
CAWSDVWPMNTEAFF
>TRBV30|TRBJ2-1
CAWSVPSGGYNEQFF
>TRBV2|TRBJ2-3
CATGLASLGDTQYF
>TRBV7-9|TRBJ1-5
CASSQDSNQPQHF
>TRBV14|TRBJ2-5
CASSQPPGTQYF
>TRBV10-3|TRBJ2-7
CASGPSGGRDYEQYF
>TRBV28|TRBJ1-2
CASSWEGGGGYTF
>TRBV30|TRBJ2-5
CAWDRTGKETQYF
>TRBV29-1|TRBJ2-7
CSVAAGMHEQYF
>TRBV25-1|TRBJ2-7
CASSHSIFDEQYF
>TRBV29-1|TRBJ2-3
CSGQGARADTQYF
>TRBV30|TRBJ1-2
CAWSRGSGYGYTF
>TRBV13|TRBJ2-7
CASSPRQSSYEQYF
>TRBV30|TRBJ1-6
CAWSGAYNSPLHF
>TRBV6-1|TRBJ2-1
CAGVGGRYNEQFF
>TRBV10-1|TRBJ2-3
CASSEAAITDTQYF
>TRBV11-3|TRBJ2-5
CASSVRERETQYF
>TRBV4-2|TRBJ1-1
CASSQTRNTEAFF
>TRBV7-9|TRBJ2-1
CASSLGGRGGNEQFF
>TRBV6-5|TRBJ1-5
CASRRQGSVQPQHF
>TRBV13|TRBJ2-1
CASSLRQGAYNEQFF
>TRBV5-6|TRBJ2-7
CASSSLRGGLSYEQYF
>TRBV10-3|TRBJ2-1
CAITEDRENEQFF
>TRBV6-4|TRBJ2-1
CASSTLHSGNEQFF
>TRBV10-3|TRBJ1-3
CAISESTGTGNTIYF
>TRBV28|TRBJ2-3
CASSRGGRRDTQYF
>TRBV6-5|TRBJ2-2
CASSYAGQGDAGELFF
>TRBV6-1|TRBJ2-1
CASSVSSGGAGYNEQFF